The 8 T cell receptor beta chains below come from one sample, sequenced in a study of T cell clones after liver transplantation. Method: immunoSEQ multiplex PCR; TCRdb's copy keeps in-frame clones and lacks some. The profile shows just over 80,000 clones, roughly 85% of them singletons. Here the sequenced sample was CD4+ T cells from blood, taken 46 months after liver transplant. These receptors were taken from a human patient who received a liver transplant. Some T cells may be graft donor cells.

This chain links TRBV5-1 with TRBJ2-3, with 7 bases identical to TRBD1. CDR3 length equals 17 residues. The V gene end was trimmed by 1 base and the J gene end by 2 bases; junction bases not matched to a gene: 10. The germline V gene has CDR1 SGHRS and CDR2 YFSETQ. In DNA form, the CDR3 reads TGCGCCAGCAGCTTGAACTACAGGGGACGGTTCACAGATACGCAGTATTTT. As protein: CASSLNYRGRFTDTQYF.

The chain recombines TRBV11-3 with TRBJ2-2; 7 positions match TRBD1. Trimming took 3 bases from V and 6 from J; bases not matched to a gene: 10. Germline assignment: CDR1 SGHNT and CDR2 YENEEA. The CDR3 is 16 residues long. The CDR3: CASSLTSTGYSGELFF. The CDR3 DNA sequence: TGTGCCAGCAGCTTGACCTCGACAGGGTATTCCGGGGAGCTGTTTTTT.

CDR3 loop: CASSGAFAGYTF. In DNA form, the CDR3 reads TGTGCCAGCAGTGGGGCATTTGCTGGCTACACCTTC. V and J are TRBV6-5 and TRBJ1-2; possibly TRBD1 for D (5 bases). The CDR3 consists of 12 residues. Per germline, CDR1 MNHEY and CDR2 SVGAGI. V was pared by 5 bases and J by 7 bases, with 11 bases between.

This clone came up once. V usage is TRBV5-1 and J usage is TRBJ1-2; D is unresolved. Germline CDR1 SGHRS, CDR2 YFSETQ. The CDR3 loop spans 13 amino acids. V shed 4 bases and J shed 4 bases, with 11 bases lying between them. The CDR3 DNA follows: TGCGCCAGCAGCCAGGACTACAGCTATGGCTACACCTTC. Its protein product is CASSQDYSYGYTF.

The rearrangement joins TRBV5-6 to TRBJ2-1; D is uncertain. This CDR3 contains 13 residues. CDR1 is SGHDT, CDR2 YYEEEE, per germline. Trimming took 0 bases from V and 4 from J, leaving 5 bases between them. The CDR3, as DNA: TGTGCCAGCAGCTTGGTCGGGTACAATGAGCAGTTCTTC. Residues: CASSLVGYNEQFF. Based on the CDR3 plus reference TRBV5-6 and TRBJ2-1, the full variable domain is DAGVTQSPTHLIKTRGQQVTLRCSPKSGHDTVSWYQQALGQGPQFIFQYYEEEERQRGNFPDRFSGHQFPNYSSELNVNALLLGDSALYLCASSLVGYNEQFFGPGTRLTVL.

This chain joins TRBV5-6 and TRBJ1-2; tentatively, D is TRBD1 (6 bases). Germline V CDR1 and CDR2: SGHDT, YYEEEE. V shed 4 bases and J shed 4 bases, with 17 bases lying between them. The CDR3 contains 15 residues. The CDR3 loop reads CASSHLVGAAYGYTF. In nucleotides, the CDR3 is TGTGCCAGCAGCCACCTAGTGGGGGCCGCCTATGGCTACACCTTC.

The V call is TRBV5-5, the J call TRBJ1-4, with no clear D. The CDR3 loop spans 14 amino acids. Between the trimmed V and J ends, which lost 0 bases and 5 bases, there was a span of 8 bases. CDR1 is SGHKS, CDR2 YYEKEE, per germline (reference sequence). The CDR3 DNA follows: TGTGCCAGCAGCTTGGAACAGCTGAATGAAAAACTGTTTTTT. Translating it yields CASSLEQLNEKLFF.

The chain has TRBV6-5 and TRBJ2-1; TRBD2 aligns across 8 bases. CDR1 is MNHEY and CDR2 is SVGAGI in the germline V gene. V shed 4 bases, J shed 8 bases, and the junction held 10 bases outside the gene matches. The CDR3 contains 15 residues. The CDR3 is CASSSPGTRSDEQFF. CDR3 DNA: TGTGCCAGCAGTTCACCGGGGACTAGAAGCGATGAGCAGTTCTTC.